This section outlines one TCR beta chain sequence together with its context. Its antigen is not known. As to treatment: around 19 received Ad26.COV2.S at low or high dose, single or two shots; 5 received placebo; per-sample allocation not given. Vaccine and placebo recipients were sampled on day 63 after the first injection. An adult of 18-55 years in Boston served as donor. Assay: immunoSEQ multiplex PCR; the TCRdb copy retains only in-frame clones and omits some. This table holds 380,000 or so clones, about four fifths found once. The CDR3 contains 17 residues. Germline trimming cut 4 bases from V and 2 bases from J; bases unmatched to any gene: 8. CDR1 MNHEY and CDR2 SVGEGT come from the germline V gene. This entry comes from a study of Ad26.COV2.S vaccination and SARS-CoV-2 variants. Whole-study findings and limits: It was found that vaccine and placebo recipients had similar non-spike TCR breadth.

V is TRBV6-2 or TRBV6-3 and J is TRBJ2-3, with 11 bases fitting TRBD2. Here the sequenced sample was peripheral blood, taken in a trial of Ad26.COV2.S vaccine versus placebo. The source is a person between 18 and 65 years old who received the Ad26.COV2.S COVID-19 vaccine or a placebo. Written as DNA, the CDR3 is TGTGCCAGCAGTTTCGGGGCTAGCGGGGGGCTCACAGATACGCAGTATTTT. This sequence encodes CASSFGASGGLTDTQYF.